This T cell receptor (beta chain) was observed in a study of shared clonotypes between healthy human individuals. The study's findings and limits: The study found lower generation probabilities in non-shared clonotypes than in those shared by all four donors. Large sequencing depth failed to make sorted-subset sequencing complete, rarefaction showed. The small donor group covered limited genetic and exposure diversity.

Only in-frame clones appear in the TCRdb table, and some are missing; sequencing was by immunoSEQ multiplex PCR. Seen here are a few million clones, approximately 96% observed once, and the top ten hold around 0.13%. V was pared by 3 bases and J by 4 bases, with 2 bases of the junction left unmatched. This CDR3 has 14 residues. The germline V gene has CDR1 KGHSH and CDR2 LQKENI. CD4+ cells underwent separation, giving CD45RA+ naive and CD45RA-negative memory subsets. As concerns this clone: The antigen remains unidentified. Other DNA sequences from this sample encode an identical CDR3 as well.

This receptor was obtained from a man between 18 and 29 years old in good health. The rearrangement joins TRBV18 to TRBJ1-5, with 8 nucleotides matching TRBD1. The sample consisted of naive CD4+ T cells sorted from blood. The sample's subset: CD45RA+ positively selected. CDR3 amino acids: CASSPGQGNQPQHF. CDR3 sequence (DNA): TGTGCCAGCTCACCCGGACAGGGAAATCAGCCCCAGCATTTT. Full variable domain (rest looked up from reference TRBV18 and TRBJ1-5): NAGVMQNPRHLVRRRGQEARLRCSPMKGHSHVYWYRQLPEEGLKFMVYLQKENIIDESGMPKERFSAEFPKEGPSILRIQQVVRGDSAAYFCASSPGQGNQPQHFGDGTRLSIL.